This T cell receptor beta chain was retrieved from a study of T cell changes during pregnancy in multiple sclerosis. Profiling relied on immunoSEQ multiplex PCR, and the TCRdb table lists in-frame clones only, not all of them. This table holds 91,000 or so clones, approximately 94% found once. The CDR3 is 16 amino acids. This clonotype originated in a female donor with multiple sclerosis, enrolled in a pregnancy study. The rearrangement links TRBV21-1 to TRBJ1-4; the table's D call, TRBD1, was not checked against the DNA. TRBV21-1 is listed as a pseudogene. Sequenced here: peripheral blood, sampled after pregnancy. The CDR3 DNA reads TGTGCCAGCAGCAAAGGCAGGGTGGTGACTAATGAAAAACTGTTTTTT. This encodes CASSKGRVVTNEKLFF.